This T cell receptor beta chain emerged from a study of neurological immune-mediated disorders (dated by TCRdb to the late 2010s). In the study overall: Among the roughly 35 multiple sclerosis patients, relapsing-remitting MS accounted for around 30 and secondary progressive MS accounted for 3. Using UMI-based sequencing, the study compared peripheral blood TCR-beta repertoires from patients with HTLV-I-associated myelopathy (HAM/TSP), patients with multiple sclerosis, and healthy controls. The 95 to 120 TCR-beta libraries covered PBMC samples along with longitudinal samples, technical triplicates, and paired sorted CD4+ and CD8+ T-cell subsets. The cohort included 60 to 70 subjects: approximately 15 with HAM/TSP, some 34 with multiple sclerosis, and approximately 20 healthy controls. The investigation overall reported the following: No clinical or MRI features were associated with the MS cluster, and the authors said that larger cohorts are needed. TCR clonal expansion was highest in HAM/TSP patients and lowest in MS patients, with MS patients falling below even healthy controls. In phylogenetic analysis, the repertoires of 18 of 34 MS patients grouped into a cluster of related CDR3 sequences, which suggests a possible signature at the repertoire level. Across subjects, expanded clones never shared an identical CDR3 amino acid sequence, which suggests that the TCR-beta repertoires in every group were private.

Including the terminal cysteine and phenylalanine, the CDR3 comprises 16 residues. The retained sequence is limited to the CDR3, 48 bases, with the frame set at the first base. Trimming at the junction amounts to 5 bases on V and 8 bases on J, and the germline ends lie 21 bases apart. Per the germline V gene, MNHEY is the CDR1 and SVGAGI is the CDR2. Libraries from unsorted PBMCs were made from 2 million PBMCs kept in RNAlater at -80 degrees C until RNA extraction. Multiple sclerosis patients were enrolled in a US clinical protocol evaluating disease progression by magnetic resonance imaging. Peripheral blood underwent Ficoll-Hypaque density gradient centrifugation to isolate PBMCs, which were then cryopreserved in liquid nitrogen. There are many counts of this clonotype. Its cognate antigen has yet to be identified. No qualities accompany the bases; no much larger clone lies one base away. To synthesize cDNA, template-switch 5'RACE was performed with a primer carrying a 10-nucleotide random unique molecular identifier so that each TCR transcript was tagged. Over 180 million TCR-beta sequences, covering 15-18 subjects, were produced in each sequencing run. The RNeasy kit was used to extract total RNA. The KAPA Real-time Library Amplification kit was used to amplify TCR-beta VDJ regions with primers for the TCR constant region and the 5'RACE anchor. Sample indexes and Illumina adaptors were added in a first PCR, and a second PCR then increased library yield. The roughly 650 bp TCR product was size-selected on a 2% E-gel SizeSelection system after Ampure bead purification. Library quality was checked on a Bioanalyzer, concentration was measured with Qubit, and libraries were quantified with the Kapa Library Quantification kit before pooling. An Illumina HiSeq 2500 sequenced the libraries paired-end 2 x 150 bp. To increase sequence diversity, about 23-30% phiX was spiked into each library pool. Per the authors' processing: The quality-filtered reads were processed with the UMI-based MiGEC pipeline, whose error correction step removed more than 90% of the raw TCR sequences. IMGT germline references were used for alignment of VDJ genes, and clonotypes were defined by a unique CDR3 amino acid sequence together with V-J genes. Clonal expansion, Shannon diversity, and CDR3 relatedness (CalcPairwiseDistances, ClusterSamples) were evaluated with VDJtools, and phylogenetic trees were built with CLCbio workbench. Clones with at least 8 unique UMIs were defined as expanded, with this threshold being based on coefficient-of-variation modelling across technical triplicates. Starting from the raw public reads, TCRdb applied fastp trimming at Q25, assembled clones with MiXCR and retained in-frame beta chains. Entries that share a CDR3 protein sequence are merged under the most common genes and DNA. The V and J calls and clone size come from TCRdb's table, not from the authors' own analysis. For this sample there are around 130,000 distinct CDR3 sequences; roughly 3.2% appear just once. Of the sample, 1% to 1.5% falls within the top ten clones.

The receptor's source is a woman in her 30s with multiple sclerosis. Recombination linked TRBV6-5 to TRBJ1-4; TRBD1 could be the D gene, as 6 bases match. Sample: PBMCs. The CDR3 here reads CASSPPGGGEREKLFF. The DNA is as follows: TGTGCCAGCAGTCCTCCAGGAGGGGGGGAAAGGGAAAAACTGTTTTTT.